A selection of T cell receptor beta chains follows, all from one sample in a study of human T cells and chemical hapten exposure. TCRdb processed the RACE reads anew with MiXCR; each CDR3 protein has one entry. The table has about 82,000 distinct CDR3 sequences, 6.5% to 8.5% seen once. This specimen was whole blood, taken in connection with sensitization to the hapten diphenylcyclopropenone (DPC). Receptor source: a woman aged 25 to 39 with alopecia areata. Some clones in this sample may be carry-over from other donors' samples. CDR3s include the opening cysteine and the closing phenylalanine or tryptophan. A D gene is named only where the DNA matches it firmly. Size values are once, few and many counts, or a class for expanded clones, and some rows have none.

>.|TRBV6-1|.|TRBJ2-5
TGTGCCAGCAGTGGAAGGGCAGCCTTGATGGAGACCCAGTACTTC
CASSGRAALMETQYF
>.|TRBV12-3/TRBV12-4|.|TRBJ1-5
TGTGCCAGCAGTCCCCACGGGGGTCCCAATCAGCCCCAGCATTTT
CASSPHGGPNQPQHF
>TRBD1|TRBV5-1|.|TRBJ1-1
TGCGCCAGCAGCTTGGCTGGACAGGGGGCTGATGAAGCTTTCTTT
CASSLAGQGADEAFF
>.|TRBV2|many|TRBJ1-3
TGTGCCAGCAGTGGGGACCGCCGCTCTGGAAACACCATATATTTT
CASSGDRRSGNTIYF
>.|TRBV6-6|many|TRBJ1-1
TGTGCCAGCAGTTCGCCGCTGGGTGGGGGCTTTAGTGAAGCTTTCTTT
CASSSPLGGGFSEAFF
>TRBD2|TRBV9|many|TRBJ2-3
TGTGCCAGCAGCGTGACTAGCGGGGCAGATACGCAGTATTTT
CASSVTSGADTQYF
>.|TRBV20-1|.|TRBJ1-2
TGCAGTGCTAGAGATTCGTCAGGCTCCCCTTATGGCTACACCTTC
CSARDSSGSPYGYTF
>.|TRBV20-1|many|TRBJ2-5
TGCAGTGCTAGAGATCTCGGGACCCAAGAGACCCAGTACTTC
CSARDLGTQETQYF
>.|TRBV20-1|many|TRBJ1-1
TGCAGTGCTAGGATGGGATCCCCACCTGGTGCTTTCTTT
CSARMGSPPGAFF
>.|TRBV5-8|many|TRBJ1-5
TGTGCCAGCAGCGGGGGGCTCTATAGCAATCAGCCCCAGCATTTT
CASSGGLYSNQPQHF
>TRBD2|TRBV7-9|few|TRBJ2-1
TGTGCCAGCAGCTTAGCGCGTAGCGGGGGGTCCTACAATGAGCAGTTCTTC
CASSLARSGGSYNEQFF
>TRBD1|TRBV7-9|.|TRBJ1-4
TGTGCCAGTGAAACAGGGGTCGGGAATGAAAAACTGTTTTTT
CASETGVGNEKLFF
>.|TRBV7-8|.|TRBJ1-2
TGTGCCAGCAGCTTAGAGGAGTCCCTATATGGCTACACCTTC
CASSLEESLYGYTF
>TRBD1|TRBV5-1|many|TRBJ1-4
TGCGCCAGCAGCTTCCTCCAGGGGGACCCTGCAACTAATGAAAAACTGTTTTTT
CASSFLQGDPATNEKLFF
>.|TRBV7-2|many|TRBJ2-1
TGTGCCTTGGGCCATCGTAATACCTACAATGAGCAGTTCTTC
CALGHRNTYNEQFF
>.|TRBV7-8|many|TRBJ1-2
TGTGCCAGCAGCTTAGCGCAAAAGGGGGAAGATGGCTACACCTTC
CASSLAQKGEDGYTF
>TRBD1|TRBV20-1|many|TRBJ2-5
TGCAGTGCTTGGGCCCAGGGGGCGCCGGGGGAGACCCAGTACTTC
CSAWAQGAPGETQYF
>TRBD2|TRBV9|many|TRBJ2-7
TGTGCCAGCAGCCCAGCCGGGACTAGGGGAAACCACGAGCAGTACTTC
CASSPAGTRGNHEQYF
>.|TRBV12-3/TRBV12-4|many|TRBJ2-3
TGTGCCAGCAGTTTGTCCGGCGACACAGATACGCAGTATTTT
CASSLSGDTDTQYF
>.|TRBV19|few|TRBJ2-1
TGTGCCAGTGGCAATTGGGGGCGGGCAAGCTCCTACAATGAGCAGTTCTTC
CASGNWGRASSYNEQFF
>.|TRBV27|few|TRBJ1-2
TGTGCCAGCAGTTTACAGGGATCTAACTATGGCTACACCTTC
CASSLQGSNYGYTF
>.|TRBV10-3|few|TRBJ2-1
TGTGCCATCAGTCTAGGGGGGTTTGCCTACAATGAGCAGTTCTTC
CAISLGGFAYNEQFF
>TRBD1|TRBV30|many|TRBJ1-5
TGTGCCTGGAGTACCGGGACAGGGAATCAGCCCCAGCATTTT
CAWSTGTGNQPQHF
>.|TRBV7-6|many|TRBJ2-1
TGTGCCAGCAGCTTAGAAAATCGGGGGCGCGGGATCTTC
CASSLENRGRGIF
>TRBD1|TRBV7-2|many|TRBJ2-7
TGTGCCAGCAGTCGTGCAGGGGGAACCTACGAGCAGTACTTC
CASSRAGGTYEQYF
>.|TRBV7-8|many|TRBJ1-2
TGTGCCAGCAGCTGGGATGCATCCACAATGAGCGGCTACACCTTC
CASSWDASTMSGYTF
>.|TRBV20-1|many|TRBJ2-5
TGCAGTGCTAACGGGGCACGACAAGAGACCCAGTACTTC
CSANGARQETQYF
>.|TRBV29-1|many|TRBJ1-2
TGCAGCGCCGCGGTGGCAGGGCTATGGGATGGCTACACCTTC
CSAAVAGLWDGYTF
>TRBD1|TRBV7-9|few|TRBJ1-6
TGTGCCAGCAGCTTCATGGACAGGGGTGTCCGTTCACCCCTCCACTTT
CASSFMDRGVRSPLHF
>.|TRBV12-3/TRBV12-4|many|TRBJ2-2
TGTGCCAGCAGTTTTTCGGCAGCCAACACCGGGGAGCTGTTTTTT
CASSFSAANTGELFF
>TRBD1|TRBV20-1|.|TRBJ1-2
TGCAGTGCTCGGGGGACAGGGGGCGTCGACTATGGCTACACCTTC
CSARGTGGVDYGYTF
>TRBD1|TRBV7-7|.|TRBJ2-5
TGTGCTAGCAGCCCGAGACAGGGCATTCAAGAGACCCAGTACTTC
CASSPRQGIQETQYF
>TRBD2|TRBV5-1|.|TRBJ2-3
TGCGCCAGCAGAGGGCTAGCGGGGGCTAGCACAGATACGCAGTATTTT
CASRGLAGASTDTQYF
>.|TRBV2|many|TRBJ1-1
TGTGCCAGCAGTGAATACGCAGGGAACACTGAAGCTTTCTTT
CASSEYAGNTEAFF
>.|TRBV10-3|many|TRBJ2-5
TGTGCCATCAGGCAGGGGGGGCAAGAGACCCAGTACTTC
CAIRQGGQETQYF
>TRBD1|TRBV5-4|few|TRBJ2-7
TGTGCCAGCAGCTTGGAACAGGGGCCCTCCTACGAGCAGTACTTC
CASSLEQGPSYEQYF
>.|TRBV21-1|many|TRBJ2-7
TGTGCCAGCAGCACAGGGGGCTCTTCCTACGAGCAGTACTTC
CASSTGGSSYEQYF
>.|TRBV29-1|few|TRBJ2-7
TGCAGCGTTGAAGATCGCGGCAGGGTTGAGCAGTACTTC
CSVEDRGRVEQYF
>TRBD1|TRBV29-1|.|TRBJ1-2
TGCAGCGTTGAAGAAGGACAGGGTGGCTACACCTTC
CSVEEGQGGYTF
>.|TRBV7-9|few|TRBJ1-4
TGTGCCAGCAGCTTCTTCAGGGGATCGGATCGTGAAAAACTGTTTTTT
CASSFFRGSDREKLFF
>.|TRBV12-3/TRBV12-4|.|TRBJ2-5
TGTGCCAGCCGCGAACTGGAGCAAGAGACCCAGTACTTC
CASRELEQETQYF
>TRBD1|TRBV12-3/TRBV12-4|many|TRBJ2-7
TGTGCCAGCAGTTCTGCCGGGACAGTCTACGAGCAGTACTTC
CASSSAGTVYEQYF
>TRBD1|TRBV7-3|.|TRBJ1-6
TGTGCCAGCAGCTTAAGAGGACAGGGGGCTAATTCACCCCTCCACTTT
CASSLRGQGANSPLHF
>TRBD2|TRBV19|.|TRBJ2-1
TGTGCCAGTAGTATAGCGGCGGGGGGGACGTACAATGAGCAGTTCTTC
CASSIAAGGTYNEQFF